This T cell receptor (beta chain) was captured in a study of blood T cell repertoires in COVID-19. Study details: The origin of the acute and convalescent COVID-19 samples was the United States, Italy and Spain. In each case, the material was cDNA or gDNA derived from T cells, B-cell-depleted T cells, or PBMCs.

Trimming cost V 2 bases and J 0 bases, with 11 bases left between them. This CDR3 spans 16 amino acids. Per the germline V gene, CDR1 is KGHSH and CDR2 is LQKENI. Those enrolled in Seattle joined during active infection and were followed longitudinally afterward. Some clones are missing from TCRdb's copy, which holds only in-frame ones; the method was immunoSEQ multiplex PCR. The sample includes roughly 150,000 clones, 80% to 90% of them seen just once. The receptor's source is a woman of 80 years or more with COVID-19, enrolled during active disease. Input material: peripheral blood. J is TRBJ1-3 and V is TRBV18; weak D call: TRBD1 (6 bases). CDR3 bases: TGTGCCAGCTCACCATCACAGGGAAGCTCTGGAAACACCATATATTTT. Translated, it gives CASSPSQGSSGNTIYF.